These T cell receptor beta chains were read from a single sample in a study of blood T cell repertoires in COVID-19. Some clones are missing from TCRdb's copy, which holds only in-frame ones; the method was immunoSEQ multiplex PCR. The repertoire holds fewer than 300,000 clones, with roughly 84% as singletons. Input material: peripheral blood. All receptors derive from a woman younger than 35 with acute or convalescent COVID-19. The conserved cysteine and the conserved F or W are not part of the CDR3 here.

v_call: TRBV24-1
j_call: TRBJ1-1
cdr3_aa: ATSGGPGQSTEAF

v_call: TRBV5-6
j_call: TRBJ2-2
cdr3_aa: ASSLDGSELNTGELF

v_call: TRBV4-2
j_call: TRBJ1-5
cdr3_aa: ASSQVSGQGARPQH

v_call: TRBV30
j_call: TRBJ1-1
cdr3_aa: AWSVGQGTEAF

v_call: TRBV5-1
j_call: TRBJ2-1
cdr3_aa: ASSWSGRAEHEQF

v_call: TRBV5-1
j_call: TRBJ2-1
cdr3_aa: ASSVRQGNNEQF

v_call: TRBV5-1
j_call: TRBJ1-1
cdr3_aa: ASSLIANTEAF

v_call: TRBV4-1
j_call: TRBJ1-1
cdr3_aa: ASSQVHPTGTEAF

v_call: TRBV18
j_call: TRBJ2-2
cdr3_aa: ASSPPIVQGRTGELF

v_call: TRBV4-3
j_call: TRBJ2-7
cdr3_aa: ASSQRLAKVYEQY

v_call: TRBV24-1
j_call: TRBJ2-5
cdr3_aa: ATARTGGGETQY

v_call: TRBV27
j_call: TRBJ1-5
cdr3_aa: ASRQGINSNQPQH

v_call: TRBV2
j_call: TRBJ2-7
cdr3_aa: ASSYAAYEQY

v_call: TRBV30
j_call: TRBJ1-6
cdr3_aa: AWSSTGGSPLH

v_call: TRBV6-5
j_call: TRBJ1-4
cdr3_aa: ASGGQYWYEKLF

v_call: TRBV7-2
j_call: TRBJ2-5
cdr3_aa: ASSSPGTSQETQY

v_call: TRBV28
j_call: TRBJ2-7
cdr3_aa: ASSLPDWAGSYEQY

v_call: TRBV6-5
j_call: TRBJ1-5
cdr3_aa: ASRAASNQPQH

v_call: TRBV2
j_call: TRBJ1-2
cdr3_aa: ASRPPGGAGYT

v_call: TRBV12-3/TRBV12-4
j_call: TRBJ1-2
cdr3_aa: ASSSNRGGYT

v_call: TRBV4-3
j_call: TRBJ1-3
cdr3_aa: ASSLQGAGNTIY

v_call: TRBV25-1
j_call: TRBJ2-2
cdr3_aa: ASLPSVKQGVTGELF

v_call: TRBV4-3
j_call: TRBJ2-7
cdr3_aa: ASSQDRGFPNEQY

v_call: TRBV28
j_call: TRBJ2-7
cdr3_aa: ASSSTGSYLILSGEQY

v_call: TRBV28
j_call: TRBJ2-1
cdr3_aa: ASRPGTSGMNEQF

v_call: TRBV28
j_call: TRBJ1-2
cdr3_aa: ASSLPGGPNYGYT

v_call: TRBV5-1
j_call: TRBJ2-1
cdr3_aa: ASSLVSRDVVNEQF

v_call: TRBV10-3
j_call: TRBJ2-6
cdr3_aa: AISEPGSGANVLT

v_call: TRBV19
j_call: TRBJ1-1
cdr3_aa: ASIKPRGTGVGDTEAF

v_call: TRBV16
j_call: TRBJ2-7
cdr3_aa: ASSPTDRLRSYEQY

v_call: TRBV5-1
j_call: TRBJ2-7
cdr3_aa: ASRQGAQGAYEQY

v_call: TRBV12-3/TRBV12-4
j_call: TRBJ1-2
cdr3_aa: ASSLGQLYGYT

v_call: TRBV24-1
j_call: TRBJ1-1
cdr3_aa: ATRGTANTEAF

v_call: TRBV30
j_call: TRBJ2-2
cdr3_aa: AWSPTGGMAGELF

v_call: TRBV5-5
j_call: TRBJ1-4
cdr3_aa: ASSGGQGKEKLF

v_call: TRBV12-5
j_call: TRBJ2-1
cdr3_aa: ASGLAHSGLLGNEQF

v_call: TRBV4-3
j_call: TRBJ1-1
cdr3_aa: ASSLRGGRDEAF

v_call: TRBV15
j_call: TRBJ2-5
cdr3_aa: ATSRDTREETQY

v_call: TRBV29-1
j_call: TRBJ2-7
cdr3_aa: SVTSGGTYEQY

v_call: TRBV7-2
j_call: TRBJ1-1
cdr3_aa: ASSLQGKGTEAF

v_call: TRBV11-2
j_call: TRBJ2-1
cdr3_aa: ASSNQRRSYNEQF

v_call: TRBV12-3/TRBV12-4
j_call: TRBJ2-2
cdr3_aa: ASRPISAGELF